This note documents a single T cell receptor (beta chain) sequence. The antigen is undetermined. Naive CD4+ cells had CD25+ Tregs removed. Points from the study as a whole: In terms of TCR gene usage, tumor memory CD4+ T cells clustered together with blood and lymph node memory CD4+ cells, as well as with lymph node naive CD4+ cells. Tumor Treg TCRs overlapped most with tumor naive CD4+ cells.

Constant-region reverse primers amplified full-length variable regions, followed by semi-nested Nested Universal Primer A PCR. TCRdb ran MiXCR on the 5' RACE reads and lists one entry per CDR3 protein. The sample shows roughly 50,000 distinct CDR3 sequences, 17% of them seen only once. CDR1 and CDR2 from the germline V gene are SGHNT and YYREEE (reference sequence). This CDR3 spans 15 amino acids. The V and J ends lost 2 bases and 4 bases respectively, with 12 bases between them. The genes are TRBV5-4 and TRBJ2-2, with D perhaps matching TRBD1 or TRBD2 (6 bases each). The sequenced sample consisted of naive CD4+ T cells sorted from blood. Specified subset: naive CD4+ T cells, CD4+CD45RA+CD25-. The clonotype originates from a female donor with breast cancer. The CDR3 protein is CASSFRGLGTGELFF. As DNA, the CDR3 is TGTGCCAGCAGCTTCAGGGGACTGGGCACCGGGGAGCTGTTTTTT.